This TCR beta chain is from a study of blood T cell repertoires in COVID-19. Study context: Donors in the United States, Italy and Spain gave samples during acute or convalescent COVID-19. From T cells, B-cell-depleted T cells, or PBMCs came the material, which was cDNA or gDNA.

Per the authors' pipeline: From reference gene primer amplification, estimates of nucleated cell counts were derived. This table comes from immunoSEQ multiplex PCR, and its TCRdb copy is limited to in-frame clones, with some not included. The DNA gave D and trimming, while V, J and clone size come from that table. The data hold 90,000 to 150,000 clones, with about 85% observed a single time. The TCR was taken from an elderly man with acute or convalescent COVID-19. Sequencing input: peripheral blood.

The CDR3 DNA reads as TGTGCCAGCAGTTACTTTAATAGCAATCAGCCCCAGCATTTT. Protein: CASSYFNSNQPQHF. The rearrangement uses TRBV6-2 or TRBV6-3 and TRBJ1-5; D not certain. This CDR3 spans 14 amino acids. Per the germline V gene, CDR1 is MNHEY and CDR2 is SVGEGT. V was clipped by 1 base and J by 0 bases, with 4 bases between them.